The subject of this entry is one T cell receptor beta chain. Germline V lookup: CDR1 SGHTA, CDR2 FQGNSA. Trimming cost V 5 bases and J 0 bases, with 10 bases left between them. The CDR3 runs 15 residues. This sample is part of a study of T cell changes during pregnancy in multiple sclerosis. The repertoire was sequenced with immunoSEQ multiplex PCR; TCRdb's copy has only in-frame clones and lacks some. The sample has 95,000 to 100,000 clones; 90% to 95% are singletons. This sequence joins TRBV7-2 and TRBJ1-4, with D tentatively TRBD1 (5 bases). Sequencing used peripheral blood, obtained after pregnancy. The receptor's source is a female donor in good health, enrolled as a control in a pregnancy study. The CDR3: CASSRQYATNEKLFF. CDR3 coding DNA: TGTGCCAGCAGCCGACAGTACGCAACTAATGAAAAACTGTTTTTT.